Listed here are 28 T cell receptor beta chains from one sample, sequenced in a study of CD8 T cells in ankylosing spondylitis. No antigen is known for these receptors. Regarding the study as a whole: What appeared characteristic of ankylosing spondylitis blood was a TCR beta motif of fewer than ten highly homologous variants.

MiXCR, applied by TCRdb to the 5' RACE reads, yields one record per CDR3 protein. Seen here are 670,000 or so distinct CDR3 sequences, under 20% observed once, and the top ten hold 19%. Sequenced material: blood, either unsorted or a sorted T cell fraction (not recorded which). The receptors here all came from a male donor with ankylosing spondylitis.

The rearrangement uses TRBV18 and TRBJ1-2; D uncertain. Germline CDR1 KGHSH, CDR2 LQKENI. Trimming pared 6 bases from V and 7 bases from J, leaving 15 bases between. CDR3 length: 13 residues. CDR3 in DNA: TGTGCCAGCTCTCCAGACTCCGGCAGTGGCTACACCTTC. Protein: CASSPDSGSGYTF.

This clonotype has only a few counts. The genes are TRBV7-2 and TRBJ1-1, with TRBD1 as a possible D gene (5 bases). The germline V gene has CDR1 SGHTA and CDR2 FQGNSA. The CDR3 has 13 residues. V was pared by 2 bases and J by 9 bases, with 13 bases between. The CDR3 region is CASSLTLEGKAFF. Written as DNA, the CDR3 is TGTGCCAGCAGCTTAACACTGGAGGGGAAAGCTTTCTTT.

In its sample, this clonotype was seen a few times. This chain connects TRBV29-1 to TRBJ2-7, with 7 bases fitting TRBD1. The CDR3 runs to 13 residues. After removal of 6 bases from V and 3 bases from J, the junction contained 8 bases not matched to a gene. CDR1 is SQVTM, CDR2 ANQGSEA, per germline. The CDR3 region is CSVADRDNYEQYF. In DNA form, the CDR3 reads TGCAGCGTAGCAGACAGGGACAACTACGAGCAGTACTTC.

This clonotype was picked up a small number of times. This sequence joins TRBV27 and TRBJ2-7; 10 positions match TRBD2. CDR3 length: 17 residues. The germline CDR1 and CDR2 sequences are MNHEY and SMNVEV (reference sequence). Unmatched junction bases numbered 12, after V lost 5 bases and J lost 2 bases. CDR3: CASSNYDPSGRPYEQYF. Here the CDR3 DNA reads TGTGCCAGCAGTAATTACGATCCTAGCGGGAGACCCTACGAGCAGTACTTC.

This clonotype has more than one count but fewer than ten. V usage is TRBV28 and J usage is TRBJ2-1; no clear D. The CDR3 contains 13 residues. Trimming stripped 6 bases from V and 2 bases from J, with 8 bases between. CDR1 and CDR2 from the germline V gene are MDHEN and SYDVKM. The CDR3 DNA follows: TGTGCCAGCAGGTTAGCAGCCTACAATGAGCAGTTCTTC. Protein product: CASRLAAYNEQFF.

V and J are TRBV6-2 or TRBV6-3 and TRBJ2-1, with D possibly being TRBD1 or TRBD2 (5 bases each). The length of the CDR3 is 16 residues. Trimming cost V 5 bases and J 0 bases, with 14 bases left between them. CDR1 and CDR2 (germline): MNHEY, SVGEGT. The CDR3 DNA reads TGTGCCAGCAGTCGCCGGGACCCGAGCTCCTACAATGAGCAGTTCTTC. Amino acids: CASSRRDPSSYNEQFF.

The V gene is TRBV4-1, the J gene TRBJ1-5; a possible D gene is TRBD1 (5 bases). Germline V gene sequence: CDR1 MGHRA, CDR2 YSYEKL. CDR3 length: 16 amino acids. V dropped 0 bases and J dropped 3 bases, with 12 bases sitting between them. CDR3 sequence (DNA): TGCGCCAGCAGCCAAGACGCCTACAGGTACAATCAGCCCCAGCATTTT. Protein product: CASSQDAYRYNQPQHF.

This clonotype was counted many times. Written as DNA, the CDR3 is TGTGCCAGCAGTGCTAGCACAGATACGCAGTATTTT. It yields the protein CASSASTDTQYF. The chain has TRBV12-3 or TRBV12-4 and TRBJ2-3, with D unresolved. The CDR3 has 12 amino acids. The V end was cut by 5 bases, the J end by 0 bases, with 3 bases between.

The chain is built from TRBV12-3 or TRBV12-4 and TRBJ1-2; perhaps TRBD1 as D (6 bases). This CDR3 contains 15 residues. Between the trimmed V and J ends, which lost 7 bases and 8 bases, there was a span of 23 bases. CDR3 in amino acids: CASKGVRGVGEGYTF. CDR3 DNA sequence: TGTGCCAGCAAGGGGGTCCGGGGGGTCGGGGAAGGCTACACCTTC.

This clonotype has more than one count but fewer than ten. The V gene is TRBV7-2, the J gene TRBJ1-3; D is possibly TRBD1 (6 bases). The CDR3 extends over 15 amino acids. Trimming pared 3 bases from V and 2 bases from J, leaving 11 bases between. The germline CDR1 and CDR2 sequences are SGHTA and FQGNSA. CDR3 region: CASSFAAGAGNTIYF. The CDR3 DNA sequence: TGTGCCAGCAGCTTCGCGGCAGGGGCTGGAAACACCATATATTTT.

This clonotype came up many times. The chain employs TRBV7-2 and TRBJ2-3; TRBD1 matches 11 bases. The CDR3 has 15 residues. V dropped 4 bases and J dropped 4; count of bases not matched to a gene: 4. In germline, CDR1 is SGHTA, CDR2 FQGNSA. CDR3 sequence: CASSSMGQGADTQYF. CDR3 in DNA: TGTGCCAGCAGCTCCATGGGACAGGGGGCAGATACGCAGTATTTT. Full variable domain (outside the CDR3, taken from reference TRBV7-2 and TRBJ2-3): GAGVSQSPSNKVTEKGKDVELRCDPISGHTALYWYRQSLGQGLEFLIYFQGNSAPDKSGLPSDRFSAERTGGSVSTLTIQRTQQEDSAVYLCASSSMGQGADTQYFGPGTRLTVL.

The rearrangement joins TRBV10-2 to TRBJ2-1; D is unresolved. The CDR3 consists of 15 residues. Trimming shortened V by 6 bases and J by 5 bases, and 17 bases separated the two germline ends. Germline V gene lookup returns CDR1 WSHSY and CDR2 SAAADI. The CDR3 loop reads CASSELGSTHNEQFF. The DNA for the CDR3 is TGCGCCAGCAGCGAGCTAGGGTCCACTCACAATGAGCAGTTCTTC.

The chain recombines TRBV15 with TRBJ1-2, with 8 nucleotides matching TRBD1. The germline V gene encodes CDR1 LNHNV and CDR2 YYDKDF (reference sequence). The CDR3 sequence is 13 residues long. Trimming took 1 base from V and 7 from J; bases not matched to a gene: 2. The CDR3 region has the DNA TGTGCCACCAGCAGAGTCGGACAGGGTGGCTACACCTTC. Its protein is CATSRVGQGGYTF.

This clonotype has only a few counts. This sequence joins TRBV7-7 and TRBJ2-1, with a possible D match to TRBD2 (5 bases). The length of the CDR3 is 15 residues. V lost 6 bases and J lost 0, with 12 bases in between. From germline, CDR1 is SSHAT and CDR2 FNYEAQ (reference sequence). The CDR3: CASSPGEGSYNEQFF. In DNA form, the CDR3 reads TGTGCCAGCAGTCCAGGCGAGGGCTCCTACAATGAGCAGTTCTTC. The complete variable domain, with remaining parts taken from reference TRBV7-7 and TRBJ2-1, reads GAGVSQSPRYKVTKRGQDVTLRCDPISSHATLYWYQQALGQGPEFLTYFNYEAQPDKSGLPSDRFSAERPEGSISTLTIQRTEQRDSAMYRCASSPGEGSYNEQFFGPGTRLTVL.

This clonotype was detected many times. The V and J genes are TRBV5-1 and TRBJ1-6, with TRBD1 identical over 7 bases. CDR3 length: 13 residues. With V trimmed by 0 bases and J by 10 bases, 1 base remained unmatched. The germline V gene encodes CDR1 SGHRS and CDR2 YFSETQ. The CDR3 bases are TGCGCCAGCAGCTTGGGGGGACAGTCACCCCTCCACTTT. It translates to CASSLGGQSPLHF.

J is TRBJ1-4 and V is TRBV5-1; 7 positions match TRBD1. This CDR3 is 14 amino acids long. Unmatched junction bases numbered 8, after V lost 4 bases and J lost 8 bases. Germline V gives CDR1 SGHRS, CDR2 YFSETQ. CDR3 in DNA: TGCGCCAGCAGCCTCCGACAGGGAAGGGAAAAACTGTTTTTT. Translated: CASSLRQGREKLFF.

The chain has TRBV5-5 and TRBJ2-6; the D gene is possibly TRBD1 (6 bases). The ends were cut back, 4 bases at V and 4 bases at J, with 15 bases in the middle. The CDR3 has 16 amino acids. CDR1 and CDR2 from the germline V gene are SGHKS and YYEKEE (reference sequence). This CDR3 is CASSHAGAQGANVLTF. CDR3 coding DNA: TGTGCCAGCAGCCATGCAGGGGCGCAAGGGGCCAACGTCCTGACTTTC. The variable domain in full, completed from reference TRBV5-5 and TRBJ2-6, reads DAGVTQSPTHLIKTRGQQVTLRCSPISGHKSVSWYQQVLGQGPQFIFQYYEKEERGRGNFPDRFSARQFPNYSSELNVNALLLGDSALYLCASSHAGAQGANVLTFGAGSRLTVL.

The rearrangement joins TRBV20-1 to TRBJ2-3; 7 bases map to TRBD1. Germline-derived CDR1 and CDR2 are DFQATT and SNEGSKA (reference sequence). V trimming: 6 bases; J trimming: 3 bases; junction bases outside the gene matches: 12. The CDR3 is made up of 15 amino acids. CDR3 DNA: TGCAGTGCCCGTTATCCGGGACAGCCTACAGATACGCAGTATTTT. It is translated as CSARYPGQPTDTQYF.

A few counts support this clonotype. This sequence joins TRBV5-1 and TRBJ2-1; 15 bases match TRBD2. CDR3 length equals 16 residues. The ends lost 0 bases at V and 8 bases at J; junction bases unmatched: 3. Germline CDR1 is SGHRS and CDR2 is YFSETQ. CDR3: CASSLGTSGRVDEQFF. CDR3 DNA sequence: TGCGCCAGCAGCTTGGGGACTAGCGGGAGGGTCGATGAGCAGTTCTTC.

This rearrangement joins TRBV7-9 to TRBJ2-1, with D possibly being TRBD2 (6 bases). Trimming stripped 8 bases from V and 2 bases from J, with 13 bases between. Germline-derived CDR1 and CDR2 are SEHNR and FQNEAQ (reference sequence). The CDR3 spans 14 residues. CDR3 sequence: CASGSLATYNEQFF. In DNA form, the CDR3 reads TGTGCCAGCGGATCCCTAGCGACCTACAATGAGCAGTTCTTC. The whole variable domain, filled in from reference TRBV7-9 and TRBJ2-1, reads DTGVSQNPRHKITKRGQNVTFRCDPISEHNRLYWYRQTLGQGPEFLTYFQNEAQLEKSRLLSDRFSAERPKGSFSTLEIQRTEQGDSAMYLCASGSLATYNEQFFGPGTRLTVL.

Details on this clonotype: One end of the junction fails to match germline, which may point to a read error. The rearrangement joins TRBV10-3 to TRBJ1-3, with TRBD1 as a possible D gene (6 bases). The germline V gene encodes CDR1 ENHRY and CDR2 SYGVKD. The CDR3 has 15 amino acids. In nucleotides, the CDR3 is TGTGCCATCAGTGAGTCTAATGTGGACAGTACCTTGGAATTTTTT. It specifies CAISESNVDSTLEFF.

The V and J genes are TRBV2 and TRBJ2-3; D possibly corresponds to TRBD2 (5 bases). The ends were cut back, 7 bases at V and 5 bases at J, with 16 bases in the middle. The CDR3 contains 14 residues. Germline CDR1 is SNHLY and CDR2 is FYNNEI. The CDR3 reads CASNPLTSGDTQYF. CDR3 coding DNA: TGTGCCAGCAATCCCCTAACTAGTGGAGATACGCAGTATTTT.

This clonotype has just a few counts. DNA for the CDR3: TGTGCCAGCTCACGGACGGGAGAAGCTTTCTTT. Its translation: CASSRTGEAFF. This sequence joins TRBV18 and TRBJ1-1; D unresolved. Trimming stripped 4 bases from V and 8 bases from J, with 8 bases between. CDR3 size: 11 residues. Germline CDR1 is KGHSH and CDR2 is LQKENI.

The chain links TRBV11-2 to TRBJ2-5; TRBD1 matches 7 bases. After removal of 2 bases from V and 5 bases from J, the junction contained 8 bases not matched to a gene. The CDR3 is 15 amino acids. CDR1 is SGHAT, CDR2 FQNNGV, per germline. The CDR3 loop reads CASSLRDSLPETQYF. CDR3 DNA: TGTGCCAGCAGCTTAAGGGACAGCCTTCCCGAGACCCAGTACTTC.

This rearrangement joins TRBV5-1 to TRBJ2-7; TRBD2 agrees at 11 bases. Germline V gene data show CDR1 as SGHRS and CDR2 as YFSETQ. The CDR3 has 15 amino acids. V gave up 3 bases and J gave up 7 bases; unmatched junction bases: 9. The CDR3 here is CASSYSTSGTGEQYF. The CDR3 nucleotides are TGCGCCAGCAGCTATTCGACTAGCGGGACGGGGGAGCAGTACTTC.

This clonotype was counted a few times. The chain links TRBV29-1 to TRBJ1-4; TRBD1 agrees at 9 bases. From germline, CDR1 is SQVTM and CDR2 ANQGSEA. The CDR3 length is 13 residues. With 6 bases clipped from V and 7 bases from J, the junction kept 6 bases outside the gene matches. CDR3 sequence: CSVTGQGGEKLFF. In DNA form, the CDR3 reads TGCAGCGTCACGGGACAGGGCGGTGAAAAACTGTTTTTT.

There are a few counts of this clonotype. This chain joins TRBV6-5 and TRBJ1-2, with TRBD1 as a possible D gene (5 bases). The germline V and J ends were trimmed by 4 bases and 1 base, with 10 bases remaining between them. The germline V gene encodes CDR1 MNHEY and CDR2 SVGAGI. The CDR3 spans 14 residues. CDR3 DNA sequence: TGTGCCAGCAGTTTCTACAGGAGTAACTATGGCTACACCTTC. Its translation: CASSFYRSNYGYTF.

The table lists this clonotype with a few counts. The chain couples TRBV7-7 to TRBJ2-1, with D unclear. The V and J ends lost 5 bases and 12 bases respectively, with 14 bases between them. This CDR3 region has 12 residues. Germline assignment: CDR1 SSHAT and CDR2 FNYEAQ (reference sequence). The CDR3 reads CASSEIQGPQFF. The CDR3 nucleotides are TGTGCCAGCAGCGAAATCCAAGGTCCGCAGTTCTTC.